This entry concerns a single TCR beta chain. The antigen it recognizes is unknown. No much larger clonotype is one base removed from it; base qualities were not supplied. The CDR3 has 14 amino acids, counting the end cysteine and phenylalanine. Of the read, only the CDR3 DNA is kept; its 42 bases are in frame from base 1. Based on the germline V gene, the CDR1 and CDR2 sequences are SGHTA and FQGTGA. V loses 2 bases, J loses 5 bases, and the germline ends lie 12 bases apart. The sample is drawn from a study of cytomegalovirus exposure and HLA in healthy donors (TCRdb year 2017). Regarding the complete study: According to a later analysis, the roughly 130 validation repertoires were produced on the same platform as the approximately 600 repertoires of the first cohort. High-throughput TCR immunosequencing, statistical association of individual TCRs with disease status, and machine learning were combined to predict cytomegalovirus infection status. The study aimed to test whether cataloging public T cell receptors could reveal signatures of past pathogen exposure. Along with the roughly 700-subject first cohort, a separate validation cohort of around 120 different subjects was used. On the study overall, not on this receptor specifically: All 130 or so repertoires were used to score co-occurrence in the validation cohort in a later analysis, because that analysis had no HLA typing for the cohort. Subsequent analysis determined that TCRs grouped into clusters in the first cohort also showed a tendency toward co-occurrence across the 90 to 150 validation repertoires, and 85% to 95% of cluster scores exceeded 0. Three of the identified cytomegalovirus-associated TCR beta chains were confirmed in vitro to be specific for cytomegalovirus antigens. The study gave a list of under 200 TCR beta chains associated with cytomegalovirus. The authors suggested that the approach could potentially be extended to other disease states and immunological phenotypes. The classifier was reported to diagnose cytomegalovirus status with high specificity and sensitivity in both the original and validation cohorts. Most TCR sequences were observed very rarely across donors, whereas some public TCRs were present in many individuals.

The donors belonged to the validation cohort of over a hundred subjects, which was separate from the approximately 700-subject first cohort. Libraries were prepared through the immunoSEQ multiplex PCR assay. The original methods were these. To diagnose cytomegalovirus status from the catalog of TCR beta chain sequences, a statistical classification framework was built. TCRdb took over this immuneACCESS table, retaining in-frame rearrangements with V and J assigned. Such tables are incomplete; in checked studies, under half of the missing clones stem from an unresolved V gene, and the remainder is unexplained. V and J calls and clone size come straight from that table; D and trimming were deduced from the DNA. This sample holds about 64,000 clones; about 95% were observed only once. 5.8% of the sample lies in the top ten.

This sequence was found in a woman aged 18-29 years in good health and CMV-seropositive. Input material: PBMCs. The chain is made from TRBV7-3 and TRBJ1-2; no D gene can be assigned with confidence. The CDR3 reads CASSLGPGGYGYTF. The sequence in DNA is TGTGCCAGCAGCTTAGGGCCGGGAGGGTATGGCTACACCTTC.